This TCR beta chain was captured by sequencing in a study of cytomegalovirus exposure and HLA in healthy donors. General study results and limits: An analysis done earlier found most TCR beta V segments productive about 90% or about 30% of the time.

Worth noting for this clone: Its specificity is not known.

In the PCR, 60 Vbeta and 13 Jbeta primers were used. The protocol was immunoSEQ multiplex PCR, while the TCRdb copy is restricted to in-frame clones and leaves out a portion. The sample lists more than 95,000 clones, approximately 79% occurring once. Per the germline V gene, CDR1 is LGHNA and CDR2 is YSLEER. The CDR3 sequence is 15 residues long. V shed 3 bases, J shed 5 bases, and the junction held 7 bases outside the gene matches. The rearrangement joins TRBV4-3 to TRBJ2-5; TRBD1 aligns across 9 bases. The clonotype originates from a man aged 30 to 45 in good health and CMV-seronegative. The sample taken for sequencing was PBMCs. This chain's CDR3 is CASSQNTGGRETQYF. The CDR3 DNA follows: TGCGCCAGCAGCCAGAACACAGGGGGCCGGGAGACCCAGTACTTC.